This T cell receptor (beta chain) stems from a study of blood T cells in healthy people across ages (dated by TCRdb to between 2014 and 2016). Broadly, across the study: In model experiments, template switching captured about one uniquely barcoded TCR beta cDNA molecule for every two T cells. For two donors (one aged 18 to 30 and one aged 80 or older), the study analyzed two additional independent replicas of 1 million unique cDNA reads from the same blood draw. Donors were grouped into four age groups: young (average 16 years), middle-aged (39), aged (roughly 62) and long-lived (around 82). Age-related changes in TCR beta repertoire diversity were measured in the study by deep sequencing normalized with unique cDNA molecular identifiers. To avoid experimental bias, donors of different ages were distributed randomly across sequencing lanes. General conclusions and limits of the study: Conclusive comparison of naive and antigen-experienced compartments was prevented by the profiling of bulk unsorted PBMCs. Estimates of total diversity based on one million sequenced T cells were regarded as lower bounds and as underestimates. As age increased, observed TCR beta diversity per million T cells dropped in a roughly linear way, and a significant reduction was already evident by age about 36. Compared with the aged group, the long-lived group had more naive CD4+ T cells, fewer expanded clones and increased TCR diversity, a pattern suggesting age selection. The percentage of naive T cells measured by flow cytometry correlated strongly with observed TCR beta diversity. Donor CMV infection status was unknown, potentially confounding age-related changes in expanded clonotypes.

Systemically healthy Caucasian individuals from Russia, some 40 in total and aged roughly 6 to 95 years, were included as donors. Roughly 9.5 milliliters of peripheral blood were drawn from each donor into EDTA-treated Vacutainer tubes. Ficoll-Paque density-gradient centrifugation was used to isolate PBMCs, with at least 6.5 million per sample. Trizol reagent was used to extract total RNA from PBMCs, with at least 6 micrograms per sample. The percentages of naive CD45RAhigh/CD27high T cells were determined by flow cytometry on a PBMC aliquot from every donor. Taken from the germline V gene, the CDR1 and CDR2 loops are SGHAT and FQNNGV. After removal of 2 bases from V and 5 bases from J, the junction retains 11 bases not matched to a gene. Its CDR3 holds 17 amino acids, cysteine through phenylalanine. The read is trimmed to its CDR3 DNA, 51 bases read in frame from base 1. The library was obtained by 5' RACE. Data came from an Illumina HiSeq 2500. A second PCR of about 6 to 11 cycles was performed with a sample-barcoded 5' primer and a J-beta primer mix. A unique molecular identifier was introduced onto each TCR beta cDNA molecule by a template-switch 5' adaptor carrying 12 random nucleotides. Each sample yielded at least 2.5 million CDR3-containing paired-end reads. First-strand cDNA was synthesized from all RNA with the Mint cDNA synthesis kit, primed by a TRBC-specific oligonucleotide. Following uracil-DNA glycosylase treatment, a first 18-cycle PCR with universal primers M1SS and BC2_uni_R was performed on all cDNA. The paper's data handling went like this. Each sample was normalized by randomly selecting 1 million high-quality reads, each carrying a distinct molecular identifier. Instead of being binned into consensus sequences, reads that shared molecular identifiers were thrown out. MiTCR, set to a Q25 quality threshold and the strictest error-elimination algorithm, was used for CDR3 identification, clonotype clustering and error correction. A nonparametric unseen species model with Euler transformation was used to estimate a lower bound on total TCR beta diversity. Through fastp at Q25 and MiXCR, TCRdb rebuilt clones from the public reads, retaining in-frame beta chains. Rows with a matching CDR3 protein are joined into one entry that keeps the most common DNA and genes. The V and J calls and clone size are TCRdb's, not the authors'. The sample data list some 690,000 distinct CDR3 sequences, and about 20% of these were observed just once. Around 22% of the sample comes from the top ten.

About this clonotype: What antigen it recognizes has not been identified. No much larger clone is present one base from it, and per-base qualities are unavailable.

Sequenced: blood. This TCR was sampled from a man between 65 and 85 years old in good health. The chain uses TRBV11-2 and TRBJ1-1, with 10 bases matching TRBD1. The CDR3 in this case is CASSLTTGTGVGTEAFF. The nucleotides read TGTGCCAGCAGCTTAACAACCGGGACAGGGGTTGGGACTGAAGCTTTCTTT.